The rows below give T cell receptor beta chains drawn from one sample of a study of cytomegalovirus exposure and HLA in healthy donors. The assay was immunoSEQ multiplex PCR, and TCRdb's table has in-frame clones only and misses some. The sample shows about 160,000 clones, about 86% of them seen only once. Specimen: PBMCs. The receptors come from a woman aged 18-29 years in good health and CMV-seronegative. Each CDR3 is given with its conserved first and last residue. Each record gives: CDR3 protein, V gene.

cdr3_aa: CASSLGGRREDLFF
v_call: TRBV27

cdr3_aa: CASTLQDSHEQYF
v_call: TRBV28

cdr3_aa: CASSQLPGHKINSNYGYTF
v_call: TRBV4-3

cdr3_aa: CASSWDRGEQYF
v_call: TRBV2

cdr3_aa: CASSAEGQGRNTIYF
v_call: TRBV27

cdr3_aa: CASSLDLTGYTGELFF
v_call: TRBV7-2

cdr3_aa: CASSLGGLAGYTGELFF
v_call: TRBV2

cdr3_aa: CASSYQGTGNQPQHF
v_call: TRBV6-6

cdr3_aa: CAISDVEWGQPEAFF
v_call: TRBV10-3

cdr3_aa: CASSVAGGGGTEAFF
v_call: TRBV6-1

cdr3_aa: CASSLDLAVKETQYF
v_call: TRBV7-9

cdr3_aa: CASSTTGSNQPQHF
v_call: TRBV19

cdr3_aa: CASSQDRCRDRGTQETQYF
v_call: TRBV4-3

cdr3_aa: CASSYEGGRGRSPLHF
v_call: TRBV28

cdr3_aa: CASSFPGQGNSPLHF
v_call: TRBV28

cdr3_aa: CASSQGGTQTDTQYF
v_call: TRBV4-3

cdr3_aa: CASSESLATVYGYTF
v_call: TRBV25-1

cdr3_aa: CAISGGQGQANPREYTF
v_call: TRBV10-3

cdr3_aa: CASSLGQGARDYGYTF
v_call: TRBV5-1

cdr3_aa: CASSGTGASGNTIYF
v_call: TRBV6-5

cdr3_aa: CASSLGQGVYGYTF
v_call: TRBV7-2

cdr3_aa: CASSKSGNTEAFF
v_call: TRBV19

cdr3_aa: CASSLLAGDEQYF
v_call: TRBV27

cdr3_aa: CASSGPQETQYF
v_call: TRBV7-6

cdr3_aa: CASSPRTGLDTGELFF
v_call: TRBV9

cdr3_aa: CASSSIGQGDTEAFF
v_call: TRBV5-1

cdr3_aa: CASTGTSFNTGELFF
v_call: TRBV6-1